The 8 T cell receptor beta chains presented below share a single source sample, sequenced in a study of Tregs in tolerant kidney transplant recipients. Clones were sequenced by immunoSEQ multiplex PCR, and TCRdb holds only the in-frame ones, with some missing. The sample has some 52,000 clones, and its top ten clones hold roughly 0.8%. The material sequenced was CD4+ T cells from blood, taken before the transplant. The receptors here all came from a human donor who received a combined kidney and bone marrow transplant.

With respect to this clone: The DNA ends 3 residues before the CDR3 does, and the rest of the CDR3 is filled in from the germline J gene. The chain has TRBV10-2 and TRBJ2-3; D not certain. Trimming cost V 3 bases and J 3 bases, with 4 bases left between them. The CDR3 consists of 12 residues. Germline V gene data show CDR1 as WSHSY and CDR2 as SAAADI. CDR3 amino acids: CASSDMTDTQYF. Incomplete CDR3 DNA: TGCGCCAGCAGTGATATGACAGATACG.

Points on this clone: The read falls 3 residues short of the CDR3 end, and the missing part is taken from the germline J gene. The chain recombines TRBV7-2 with TRBJ2-7; a weak D match, TRBD1 (6 bases). Germline V gene data show CDR1 as SGHTA and CDR2 as FQGNSA. The CDR3 is 13 residues long. V gave up 3 bases and J gave up 2 bases, with 8 bases separating them. The CDR3 here is CASSFNRAYEQYF. The CDR3 bases that were read are TGTGCCAGCAGCTTTAACAGGGCCTACGAG.

Note on this clone: Sequencing ends 3 residues short of the CDR3 end; the germline J gene provides the rest. The rearrangement links TRBV7-9 to TRBJ2-5, with TRBD1 matching over 10 bases. Unmatched junction bases numbered 5, after V lost 5 bases and J lost 2 bases. This CDR3 is built from 15 residues. Germline V gene sequence: CDR1 SEHNR, CDR2 FQNEAQ (reference sequence). CDR3 sequence reads: CASSHGQGGQETQYF. CDR3 DNA, as far as it was read: TGTGCCAGCAGCCACGGACAGGGGGGGCAAGAGACC.

Comments on this clone: The read falls 3 residues short of the CDR3 end, and the missing part is taken from the germline J gene. The chain joins TRBV23-1 to TRBJ2-5; 8 nucleotides agree with TRBD1. TRBV23-1 is labeled an ORF, and its function is uncertain. CDR3 length: 16 residues. Trimming removed 4 bases from V and 3 bases from J; junction bases left unmatched: 10. The sequenced part of the CDR3 DNA is TGCGCCAGCAGTCCCCGGGAAGGACAGGGAAAAGAGACC. Its protein is CASSPREGQGKET. In full, the CDR3 is CASSPREGQGKETQYF.

As to this clone: The read stops 3 residues short of the end of the CDR3; the missing end is completed from the germline J gene. The chain carries TRBV30 and TRBJ1-1; TRBD1 matches at 9 bases. The CDR3 sequence is 16 residues long. J gave up 0 bases and V 5 bases, and 10 bases lay outside the gene matches. Looked up from germline, CDR1 is GTSNPN and CDR2 is SVGIG (reference sequence). The CDR3 loop reads CAWGDPGQGLNTEAFF. Incomplete CDR3 DNA: TGTGCCTGGGGAGACCCGGGACAGGGTTTGAACACTGAA.

Concerning this clone itself: The CDR3 end is not reached by the read, which stops 3 residues before it; the germline J gene fills it in. This chain links TRBV29-1 with TRBJ1-2; D remains unclear. Trimming removed 5 bases from V and 1 base from J, with 14 bases in between. The germline CDR1 and CDR2 sequences are SQVTM and ANQGSEA. This CDR3 comprises 14 residues. The covered CDR3 bases are TGCAGCGTTAGCAAATCAGGCCTTAACTATGGC. This codes for CSVSKSGLNYG. The entire CDR3 reads CSVSKSGLNYGYTF.

A word on this clone: The CDR3 goes on 3 residues after the read ends, and that part is filled in from the germline J gene. The chain is built from TRBV18 and TRBJ2-7; TRBD1 might be the D (5 bases). CDR3 length equals 13 residues. From germline, CDR1 is KGHSH and CDR2 LQKENI. V was cut by 0 bases and J by 3 bases, with 6 bases left in between. The CDR3 bases that were read are TGTGCCAGCTCACCACCTACAGGCTACGAG. Its protein product is CASSPPTGYE. The CDR3 reads in full as CASSPPTGYEQYF.

A word on this clone: From the germline J gene comes the end of the CDR3, since the read stops 3 residues before it. V usage is TRBV6-2 or TRBV6-3 and J usage is TRBJ2-7; 9 bases are a match to TRBD2. Germline assignment: CDR1 MNHEY and CDR2 SVGEGT. V shed 4 bases, J shed 3 bases, and the junction held 7 bases outside the gene matches. The CDR3 extends over 15 amino acids. This CDR3 reads CASSSPGLANYEQYF. Incomplete CDR3 DNA: TGTGCCAGCAGTTCCCCGGGACTAGCTAACTACGAG.